This T cell receptor (beta chain) was sequenced for a study of CD8 T cells in ankylosing spondylitis. Whole-study findings and limits: In ankylosing spondylitis patients, matched synovial fluid reportedly showed significant enrichment of disease-linked clones. Disease-linked clones, CD8+, were relatively rare in peripheral blood.

Researchers built TCR beta libraries using quantitative 5'-RACE with molecular barcodes. TCRdb fed the 5' RACE reads into MiXCR, producing one record per CDR3 protein. The data contain hundreds of thousands of distinct CDR3 sequences, more than 20% of them singletons. Comments on this clonotype: No antigen is known for it.

CDR3 length equals 11 residues. V was clipped by 4 bases and J by 10 bases; unmatched bases: 3. In germline, CDR1 is MDHEN, CDR2 SYDVKM. The chain joins TRBV28 to TRBJ1-1; TRBD1 agrees at 7 bases. The TCR sequence derives from a male donor with ankylosing spondylitis or in good health (not recorded which). The sample was blood, either unsorted or a sorted T cell fraction (not recorded which). CDR3 sequence (DNA): TGTGCCAGCAGTTACAGGGGCCCAGCTTTCTTT. It yields the protein CASSYRGPAFF.